This T cell receptor (beta chain) was sequenced in a study of cytomegalovirus exposure and HLA in healthy donors. Study summary: The Caucasian-associated ancestry cluster held less than 85% of around 380 genotyped donors.

Trimming cost V 1 base and J 8 bases, with 9 bases left between them. There are 12 residues in the CDR3. CDR1 is SGHDT and CDR2 is YYEEEE in the germline V gene. Study-level results: Apparent HLA restriction characterized most CMV-associated TCR beta chains in a later analysis. V- and J-gene trimming in TCR beta was tied to a missense DCLRE1C variant by an analysis performed later. The sole available immune exposure information was CMV serostatus.

A word on this clone: What it recognizes is unknown.

PCR involved 60 Vbeta and 13 Jbeta primers. TCRdb's copy holds only in-frame clones and misses some; the assay was immunoSEQ multiplex PCR. The table shows approximately 81,000 clones, with roughly 74% occurring only once. The V gene is TRBV5-6, the J gene TRBJ1-2; maybe TRBD1 (5 bases). Sequencing was performed on PBMCs. The receptor's source is a woman between 50 and 59 years old in good health and CMV-seropositive. DNA of the CDR3: TGTGCCAGCAGCTTGCCAGGGAAGGGCTACACCTTC. The encoded protein is CASSLPGKGYTF.